These T cell receptor beta chains were read from a single sample in a study of response to subunit inactivated influenza vaccine. TCRdb fed the RT-PCR reads into MiXCR, producing one record per CDR3 protein. The sample contains 540,000 or so distinct CDR3 sequences, roughly 13% of which appear only once. The specimen was PBMCs from blood, collected 45 days after vaccination. The receptors originated from a man aged 50 or older who received an inactivated influenza vaccine. The CDR3 runs from the conserved cysteine through the conserved F or W. D genes are given only for firm matches. Expanded clones are given a class, and other clones once, few, many or no size at all.

.	TRBV5-4	TRBD2	TRBJ2-2	CASSPGGANTGELFF	TGTGCCAGCAGCCCGGGGGGTGCTAACACCGGGGAGCTGTTTTTT
.	TRBV20-1	TRBD2	TRBJ2-3	CSAPLAGSSTDTQYF	TGCAGTGCTCCTCTAGCGGGATCTAGCACAGATACGCAGTATTTT
few	TRBV20-1	.	TRBJ2-7	CSAKRGQQSSYEQYF	TGCAGTGCTAAAAGAGGACAGCAGAGCTCCTACGAGCAGTACTTC
few	TRBV7-9	.	TRBJ1-6	CASSLEQGMNSPLHF	TGTGCCAGCAGCTTAGAGCAGGGGATGAATTCACCCCTCCACTTT
few	TRBV7-9	.	TRBJ2-7	CASSSKIRGTESYEQYF	TGTGCCAGCAGCTCAAAAATCAGAGGGACGGAGTCCTACGAGCAGTACTTC
.	TRBV7-2	TRBD2	TRBJ2-5	CASTWTSGSGGTQYF	TGTGCCAGCACCTGGACTAGCGGGAGTGGAGGGACCCAGTACTTC
few	TRBV28	.	TRBJ2-7	CASSQIHRMSYEQYF	TGTGCCAGTTCTCAAATACACAGGATGAGCTACGAGCAGTACTTC
.	TRBV4-2	TRBD2	TRBJ2-1	CASSQTSLAGEYNEQFF	TGTGCCAGCAGCCAAACCTCACTAGCGGGGGAGTACAATGAGCAGTTCTTC
few	TRBV29-1	.	TRBJ2-1	CSVGRASYNEQFF	TGCAGCGTTGGCAGGGCCTCCTACAATGAGCAGTTCTTC
few	TRBV7-8	TRBD2	TRBJ2-3	CASRSTSGTDTQYF	TGTGCCAGCAGATCAACTAGCGGCACAGATACGCAGTATTTT
.	TRBV24-1	.	TRBJ2-1	CATSGRAERNYNEQFF	TGTGCCACCAGTGGGCGGGCCGAGAGGAACTACAATGAGCAGTTCTTC
.	TRBV4-3	.	TRBJ2-2	CASSQAGNTGELFF	TGCGCCAGCAGCCAAGCGGGGAACACCGGGGAGCTGTTTTTT
few	TRBV7-2	TRBD2	TRBJ2-7	CASSLRLAADEQYF	TGTGCCAGCAGCTTAAGACTAGCGGCCGACGAGCAGTACTTC
.	TRBV5-5	.	TRBJ2-5	CASSFGPPGETQYF	TGTGCCAGCAGCTTCGGGCCCCCCGGCGAGACCCAGTACTTC
many	TRBV7-2	TRBD2	TRBJ2-1	CASSPTSGQFF	TGTGCCAGCAGCCCGACTAGCGGGCAGTTCTTC
few	TRBV6-1	TRBD1	TRBJ1-1	CASSQDRGGTEAFF	TGTGCCAGCAGTCAGGACAGGGGAGGCACTGAAGCTTTCTTT
few	TRBV7-2	.	TRBJ2-1	CASSAMGGSNEQFF	TGTGCCAGCAGCGCCATGGGGGGAAGCAATGAGCAGTTCTTC
.	TRBV7-2	TRBD1	TRBJ2-1	CASSGRDRDYNEQFF	TGTGCCAGCAGCGGCCGGGACAGGGACTACAATGAGCAGTTCTTC
.	TRBV12-3/TRBV12-4	.	TRBJ1-5	CASSLIGMSNQPQHF	TGTGCCAGCAGTTTGATAGGGATGAGCAATCAGCCCCAGCATTTT
.	TRBV7-6	.	TRBJ2-3	CASSQGGIADTQYF	TGTGCCAGCAGCCAAGGCGGGATCGCAGATACGCAGTATTTT
.	TRBV11-2	TRBD2	TRBJ2-5	CASSLDVAGGLQTQYF	TGTGCCAGCAGCTTAGATGTGGCGGGGGGGCTGCAGACCCAGTACTTC
.	TRBV9	.	TRBJ2-4	CASSVVGLPRDIQYF	TGTGCCAGCAGCGTAGTTGGCCTCCCTCGGGACATTCAGTACTTC
.	TRBV5-4	TRBD1	TRBJ2-5	CASSPDRASQETQYF	TGTGCCAGCAGCCCCGACAGGGCCTCCCAAGAGACCCAGTACTTC
.	TRBV28	TRBD2	TRBJ2-7	CATILAGGPYEQYF	TGTGCCACCATTTTAGCGGGAGGGCCCTACGAGCAGTACTTC
few	TRBV4-1	.	TRBJ2-2	CASSRQSPDIDTGELFF	TGCGCCAGCAGCCGACAATCCCCGGACATAGACACCGGGGAGCTGTTTTTT
few	TRBV6-5	.	TRBJ1-1	CASSFALGTEAFF	TGTGCCAGCAGTTTCGCCCTGGGAACTGAAGCTTTCTTT
.	TRBV6-2/TRBV6-3	.	TRBJ2-1	CASSSDLGTRYYEQFF	TGTGCCAGCAGTTCCGACTTGGGAACCCGCTATTACGAGCAGTTCTTC
many	TRBV5-6	.	TRBJ2-3	CASSTRGGTDTQYF	TGTGCCAGCAGCACCCGCGGCGGCACAGATACGCAGTATTTT
many	TRBV20-1	.	TRBJ2-3	CSARATSTPTDTQYF	TGCAGTGCTAGAGCTACTAGCACCCCCACAGATACGCAGTATTTT
many	TRBV4-1	.	TRBJ2-2	CASSQVGVLGAGELFF	TGCGCCAGCAGCCAAGTAGGCGTTCTGGGGGCCGGGGAGCTGTTTTTT
few	TRBV6-4	.	TRBJ2-2	CASSVSIITGELFF	TGTGCCAGCAGTGTGTCGATAATTACCGGGGAGCTGTTTTTT
.	TRBV5-5	TRBD2	TRBJ2-1	CASSTGVAGSREQFF	TGTGCCAGCAGCACGGGAGTAGCGGGGTCCCGGGAGCAGTTCTTC
.	TRBV25-1	.	TRBJ2-5	CASSESSAETQYF	TGTGCCAGCAGTGAATCTAGCGCCGAGACCCAGTACTTC
many	TRBV5-1	.	TRBJ2-5	CASSFNGQETQYF	TGCGCCAGCAGCTTTAACGGTCAAGAGACCCAGTACTTC
few	TRBV20-1	.	TRBJ1-1	CSARGGQEAFF	TGCAGTGCTAGGGGCGGACAAGAAGCTTTCTTT